The 24 T cell receptor beta chains listed next were all sequenced from one sample in a study of shared clonotypes between healthy human individuals. Naive CD8 cells were CD45RO-negative, positively selected for CCR7, excluding terminally differentiated effector memory CD45RA+ cells. Sequencing was performed with immunoSEQ multiplex PCR; in TCRdb, only in-frame clones are kept and a portion is missing. This sample carries a few hundred thousand clones, roughly 96% of them seen once, and the ten largest clones take 0.085% to 0.11%. Material: naive CD8+ T cells sorted from blood. These receptors all stem from a woman aged 25 to 39 in good health.

The genes are TRBV7-8 and TRBJ2-3; TRBD2 agrees at 13 bases. The J segment lost 0 bases and the V segment lost 8 bases, leaving 8 bases of the junction unmatched. The CDR3 spans 17 residues. Germline values: CDR1 SGHVS, CDR2 FQNEAQ. CDR3 amino acids: CASLRLAGGSSTDTQYF. For the CDR3, the DNA is TGTGCCAGCCTTAGACTAGCGGGAGGATCTAGCACAGATACGCAGTATTTT.

This chain links TRBV27 with TRBJ2-5, with D uncertain. The germline V and J ends were trimmed by 2 bases and 4 bases, with 11 bases remaining between them. Looked up from germline, CDR1 is MNHEY and CDR2 is SMNVEV (reference sequence). This CDR3 is built from 14 residues. In nucleotides, the CDR3 is TGTGCCAGCAGTTTAATAGGAAGTTCAGAGACCCAGTACTTC. Translating it yields CASSLIGSSETQYF.

The J gene is TRBJ2-7, the V gene TRBV5-6; D possibly corresponds to TRBD1 (5 bases). Trimming shortened V by 0 bases and J by 2 bases, and 9 bases separated the two germline ends. The CDR3 length is 14 residues. The germline gives CDR1 SGHDT, CDR2 YYEEEE. DNA for the CDR3: TGTGCCAGCAGCTTGGCCACAGGAACCTACGAGCAGTACTTC. This translates into CASSLATGTYEQYF. The full variable domain, its missing parts supplied by reference TRBV5-6 and TRBJ2-7, is DAGVTQSPTHLIKTRGQQVTLRCSPKSGHDTVSWYQQALGQGPQFIFQYYEEEERQRGNFPDRFSGHQFPNYSSELNVNALLLGDSALYLCASSLATGTYEQYFGPGTRLTVT.

The gene calls are TRBV9 and TRBJ2-7, with 8 nucleotides matching TRBD2. J gave up 7 bases and V 3 bases, and 9 bases lay outside the gene matches. This CDR3 spans 14 amino acids. Germline V gives CDR1 SGDLS, CDR2 YYNGEE. In DNA form, the CDR3 reads TGTGCCAGCAGCGAGGGAGCGGGACTAGAAGAGCAGTACTTC. Translation gives CASSEGAGLEEQYF.

This clone was detected once. The V call is TRBV18, the J call TRBJ2-7; 14 bases line up with TRBD2. V lost 6 bases, J lost 5 bases, and 9 bases stayed unmatched. Germline lookup yields CDR1 KGHSH and CDR2 LQKENI. This CDR3 is 16 amino acids long. The CDR3 loop is CASSRTGTSGSDEQYF. DNA of the CDR3: TGTGCCAGCTCGCGGACAGGGACTAGCGGGAGTGACGAGCAGTACTTC.

V and J are TRBV19 and TRBJ2-1, with 12 positions matching TRBD2. This CDR3 has 15 residues. Germline trimming cut 6 bases from V and 9 bases from J; bases unmatched to any gene: 9. Germline loops: CDR1 LNHDA, CDR2 SQIVND (reference sequence). The chain's CDR3 is CASSQVTSGRGEQFF. The CDR3 region has the DNA TGTGCCAGTAGCCAAGTGACTAGCGGGAGAGGTGAGCAGTTCTTC.

This rearrangement joins TRBV6-1 to TRBJ1-2, with 9 nucleotides matching TRBD1. V dropped 5 bases and J dropped 0; count of bases not matched to a gene: 4. The CDR3 is 15 residues long. Germline assignment: CDR1 MNHNS and CDR2 SASEGT. Here the CDR3 DNA reads TGTGCCAGCAGTCCGGACAGGGGCTCTAACTATGGCTACACCTTC. Encoded protein: CASSPDRGSNYGYTF.

V and J are TRBV10-1 and TRBJ2-7; possible D gene TRBD2, 5 bases. CDR1 WNHNN and CDR2 SYGVQD come from the germline V gene (reference sequence). V was cut by 4 bases and J by 3 bases, with 10 bases left in between. This CDR3 has 13 residues. CDR3 loop: CASSGRFDYEQYF. The CDR3 nucleotides are TGCGCCAGCAGTGGGAGGTTCGACTACGAGCAGTACTTC.

V usage is TRBV7-8 and J usage is TRBJ2-1, with TRBD2 matching over 8 bases. J gave up 4 bases and V 5 bases, and 7 bases lay outside the gene matches. Germline-derived CDR1 and CDR2 are SGHVS and FQNEAQ. The CDR3 runs 15 residues. CDR3 DNA: TGTGCCAGCAGCCCCCTTAGCGGGAAATACAATGAGCAGTTCTTC. It specifies CASSPLSGKYNEQFF.

The gene calls are TRBV7-9 and TRBJ2-1; D is undetermined. Per the germline V gene, CDR1 is SEHNR and CDR2 is FQNEAQ (reference sequence). CDR3 size: 12 residues. Trimming removed 5 bases from V and 4 bases from J, with 6 bases in between. CDR3 sequence reads: CASSQDYNEQFF. CDR3 in DNA: TGTGCCAGCAGCCAAGATTACAATGAGCAGTTCTTC.

A single count supports this clone. The V call is TRBV10-3, the J call TRBJ2-7; D remains ambiguous. Germline V gives CDR1 ENHRY, CDR2 SYGVKD. Deletions cut 0 bases from V and 3 bases from J, with 6 bases between. The CDR3 is made up of 13 amino acids. The DNA for the CDR3 is TGTGCCATCAGTGAGTCTTCAGACTACGAGCAGTACTTC. It specifies CAISESSDYEQYF.

The rearrangement links TRBV29-1 to TRBJ1-2; maybe TRBD1 (5 bases). V shed 3 bases and J shed 8 bases, with 13 bases lying between them. Germline V gene data show CDR1 as SQVTM and CDR2 as ANQGSEA. The CDR3 sequence is 12 residues long. The CDR3 nucleotides read TGCAGCGTTGACCGGGGACTGTACGGCTACACCTTC. Its translation: CSVDRGLYGYTF.

The rearrangement uses TRBV27 and TRBJ2-7, with D perhaps given as TRBD1 or TRBD2 (5 bases each). CDR3 length equals 15 residues. With 3 bases removed from V and 0 bases from J, the gap between germline ends came to 12 bases. Germline CDR1 MNHEY, CDR2 SMNVEV (reference sequence). CDR3 nucleotides: TGTGCCAGCAGTTTGGGACCATTTGGCTCCTACGAGCAGTACTTC. This sequence encodes CASSLGPFGSYEQYF.

The chain employs TRBV7-9 and TRBJ1-6, with 8 bases that match TRBD1. J gave up 9 bases and V 1 base, and 2 bases lay outside the gene matches. This CDR3 contains 14 residues. The V gene's germline CDR1 is SEHNR and CDR2 FQNEAQ (reference sequence). The CDR3 loop reads CASSLGGQASPLHF. The CDR3, as DNA: TGTGCCAGCAGCTTAGGGGGACAGGCTTCACCCCTCCACTTT.

V is TRBV4-2 and J is TRBJ2-3; TRBD2 might be the D (6 bases). The germline V gene encodes CDR1 LGHNA and CDR2 YNFKEQ. V lost 3 bases and J 4 bases, leaving 11 bases between the germline ends. The CDR3 is made up of 14 amino acids. CDR3 nucleotides: TGTGCCAGCAGCCATACTAGCCTAGCAGATACGCAGTATTTT. Amino acid sequence: CASSHTSLADTQYF.

Details on this clone: The limits of the CDR3 on the DNA are not certain, so only TCRdb's listed CDR3 is given. This sequence joins TRBV6-5 and TRBJ2-2. From germline, CDR1 is MNHEY and CDR2 SVGAGI. The CDR3 is 13 amino acids in total, end residues counted. CDR3 region: CASSSSNGGELFF.

The rearrangement uses TRBV13 and TRBJ1-1; D possibly corresponds to TRBD1 (5 bases). The CDR3 runs 15 residues. Looked up from germline, CDR1 is PRHDT and CDR2 is FYEKMQ (reference sequence). The V end lost 5 bases, the J end lost 3 bases, and 16 bases lay between the germline ends. CDR3 bases: TGTGCCAGCAGCACTACCGGATCGGGGGACACTGAAGCTTTCTTT. Translated: CASSTTGSGDTEAFF.

Only one count was recorded for this clone. The chain links TRBV5-1 to TRBJ2-7, with TRBD1 as a possible D gene (6 bases). There are 15 residues in the CDR3. In germline, CDR1 is SGHRS, CDR2 YFSETQ. The germline V and J ends were trimmed by 4 bases and 5 bases, with 19 bases remaining between them. The CDR3 here is CASSPKQGPRHEQYF. Here the CDR3 DNA reads TGCGCCAGCAGCCCCAAACAGGGCCCCCGTCACGAGCAGTACTTC.

The rearrangement uses TRBV7-9 and TRBJ2-1; perhaps TRBD2 as D (5 bases). In germline, CDR1 is SEHNR, CDR2 FQNEAQ (reference sequence). The CDR3 is 14 amino acids. Trimming pared 3 bases from V and 5 bases from J, leaving 11 bases between. As DNA, the CDR3 is TGTGCCAGCAGCTTGCCACCGGGAAACAATGAGCAGTTCTTC. It yields the protein CASSLPPGNNEQFF.

V and J are TRBV27 and TRBJ2-5, with 7 bases lining up with TRBD2. Judging by the DNA end, TRBJ2-7 fits better; the J call may be wrong. CDR3 size: 15 residues. Per the germline V gene, CDR1 is MNHEY and CDR2 is SMNVEV (reference sequence). The CDR3 sequence: CASSSFWGRDYEQYF. CDR3 DNA sequence: TGTGCCAGCAGTTCCTTCTGGGGGAGGGACTACGAGCAGTACTTC.

The chain is built from TRBV7-3 and TRBJ2-1; 11 positions agree with TRBD1. Germline V CDR1 and CDR2: SGHTA, FQGTGA. V trimming: 4 bases; J trimming: 7 bases; junction bases outside the gene matches: 3. The length of the CDR3 is 14 residues. CDR3 coding DNA: TGTGCCAGCAGCTCCGGGACAGGGGGTAATGAGCAGTTCTTC. It yields the protein CASSSGTGGNEQFF.

V gene TRBV9 combines with J gene TRBJ2-3, with TRBD2 as a possible D gene (5 bases). Germline CDR1 and CDR2: SGDLS and YYNGEE. Trimming cost V 4 bases and J 3 bases, with 15 bases left between them. The CDR3 length is 15 residues. CDR3 sequence: CASSLRSGSTDTQYF. In DNA form, the CDR3 reads TGTGCCAGCAGCTTAAGGTCGGGGAGTACAGATACGCAGTATTTT. The full variable domain, its missing parts supplied by reference TRBV9 and TRBJ2-3, is DSGVTQTPKHLITATGQRVTLRCSPRSGDLSVYWYQQSLDQGLQFLIQYYNGEERAKGNILERFSAQQFPDLHSELNLSSLELGDSALYFCASSLRSGSTDTQYFGPGTRLTVL.

This chain links TRBV4-1 with TRBJ2-1; D gene unclear. The length of the CDR3 is 17 residues. Trimming stripped 0 bases from V and 5 bases from J, with 17 bases between. In germline, CDR1 is MGHRA, CDR2 YSYEKL. The CDR3 is CASSQDRVRSDDNEQFF. The CDR3 DNA sequence: TGCGCCAGCAGCCAAGATCGGGTTCGCTCGGATGACAATGAGCAGTTCTTC.

This chain links TRBV5-4 with TRBJ2-7, with 10 bases lining up with TRBD1. Germline V CDR1 and CDR2: SGHNT, YYREEE (reference sequence). There are 14 residues in the CDR3. Losses at the gene ends were 4 bases for V and 4 bases for J; bases not matched to a gene: 5. The CDR3 coding sequence is TGTGCCAGCAGCCAGGACAGGGGGGGATACGAGCAGTACTTC. It is translated as CASSQDRGGYEQYF.